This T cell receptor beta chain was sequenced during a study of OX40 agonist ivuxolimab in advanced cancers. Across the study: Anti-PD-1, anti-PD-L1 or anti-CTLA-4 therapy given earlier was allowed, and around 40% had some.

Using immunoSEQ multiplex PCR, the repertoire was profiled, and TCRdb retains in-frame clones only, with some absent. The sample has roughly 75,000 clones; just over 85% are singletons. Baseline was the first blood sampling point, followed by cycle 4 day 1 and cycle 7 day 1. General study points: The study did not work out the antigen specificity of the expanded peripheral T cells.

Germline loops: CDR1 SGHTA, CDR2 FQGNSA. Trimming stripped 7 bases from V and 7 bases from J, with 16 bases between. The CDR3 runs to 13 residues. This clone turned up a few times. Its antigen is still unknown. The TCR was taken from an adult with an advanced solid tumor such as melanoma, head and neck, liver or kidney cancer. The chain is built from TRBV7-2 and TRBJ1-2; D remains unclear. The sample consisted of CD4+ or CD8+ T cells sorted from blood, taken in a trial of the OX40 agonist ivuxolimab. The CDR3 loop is CASTDYYFLGYTF. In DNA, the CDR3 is TGTGCCAGCACCGATTACTATTTTCTTGGCTACACCTTC.